This is a list of T cell receptor beta chains from one sample in a study of cytomegalovirus exposure and HLA in healthy donors. The protocol was immunoSEQ multiplex PCR, while the TCRdb copy is restricted to in-frame clones and leaves out a portion. The data show around 140,000 clones, approximately 82% seen once. Sequenced sample: PBMCs. The origin of the receptors is a man between 25 and 39 years old in good health and CMV-seropositive. CDR3s include the opening cysteine and the closing phenylalanine or tryptophan. Each record gives: J gene, V gene, clone size, D gene, CDR3 protein, CDR3 DNA. D genes are given only for firm matches. The size of a clone is reported for some rows only, either as once, few or many, or as a class for expanded clones.

J gene: TRBJ2-1
V gene: TRBV6-5
clone size: -
D gene: TRBD2
CDR3 protein: CASSYGPSGEQFF
CDR3 DNA: TGTGCCAGCAGTTACGGTCCTAGCGGTGAGCAGTTCTTC

J gene: TRBJ1-4
V gene: TRBV27
clone size: -
D gene: -
CDR3 protein: CASSSYNEKLFF
CDR3 DNA: TGTGCCAGCAGTTCCTATAATGAAAAACTGTTTTTT

J gene: TRBJ2-4
V gene: TRBV15
clone size: -
D gene: -
CDR3 protein: CATSSPRGAKNIQYF
CDR3 DNA: TGTGCCACCAGCAGCCCACGAGGGGCCAAAAACATTCAGTACTTC

J gene: TRBJ2-7
V gene: TRBV7-2
clone size: -
D gene: TRBD2
CDR3 protein: CASSLAGRPAGGREQYF
CDR3 DNA: TGTGCCAGCAGCTTAGCGGGCCGTCCGGCGGGGGGGCGGGAGCAGTACTTC

J gene: TRBJ2-7
V gene: TRBV5-1
clone size: -
D gene: -
CDR3 protein: CASSPGGSSYEQYF
CDR3 DNA: TGCGCCAGCAGCCCAGGGGGGAGCTCCTACGAGCAGTACTTC

J gene: TRBJ2-2
V gene: TRBV4-1
clone size: -
D gene: -
CDR3 protein: CASSQDMDSNTGELFF
CDR3 DNA: TGCGCCAGCAGCCAAGATATGGACTCGAACACCGGGGAGCTGTTTTTT

J gene: TRBJ2-7
V gene: TRBV19
clone size: -
D gene: TRBD2
CDR3 protein: CASSMRTSDYEQYF
CDR3 DNA: TGTGCCAGTAGTATGCGGACTAGCGATTACGAGCAGTACTTC

J gene: TRBJ2-2
V gene: TRBV10-2
clone size: -
D gene: -
CDR3 protein: CASSEGLANTGELFF
CDR3 DNA: TGCGCCAGCAGTGAGGGGCTAGCCAACACCGGGGAGCTGTTTTTT

J gene: TRBJ2-1
V gene: TRBV7-2
clone size: -
D gene: TRBD2
CDR3 protein: CASSSGGLAGPGGEQFF
CDR3 DNA: TGTGCCAGCAGCTCGGGGGGACTAGCGGGTCCGGGGGGTGAGCAGTTCTTC

J gene: TRBJ1-1
V gene: TRBV6-1
clone size: few
D gene: -
CDR3 protein: CASSQTGGTEAFF
CDR3 DNA: TGTGCCAGCAGTCAGACGGGAGGCACTGAAGCTTTCTTT

J gene: TRBJ1-2
V gene: TRBV28
clone size: -
D gene: TRBD1
CDR3 protein: CASTIQGVYGYTF
CDR3 DNA: TGTGCCAGCACCATACAGGGGGTCTATGGCTACACCTTC

J gene: TRBJ2-5
V gene: TRBV2
clone size: -
D gene: TRBD2
CDR3 protein: CASSPSGGAGTQYF
CDR3 DNA: TGTGCCAGCAGTCCTAGCGGGGGGGCGGGGACCCAGTACTTC

J gene: TRBJ1-5
V gene: TRBV5-1
clone size: -
D gene: TRBD1
CDR3 protein: CASSRTGGDQPQHF
CDR3 DNA: TGCGCCAGCAGCCGGACAGGGGGGGATCAGCCCCAGCATTTT

J gene: TRBJ1-1
V gene: TRBV28
clone size: -
D gene: TRBD1
CDR3 protein: CASKGQGGTEAFF
CDR3 DNA: TGTGCCAGCAAGGGACAGGGGGGCACTGAAGCTTTCTTT

J gene: TRBJ1-3
V gene: TRBV28
clone size: -
D gene: TRBD1
CDR3 protein: CASSIDRVGNTIYF
CDR3 DNA: TGTGCCAGCAGTATCGACAGGGTCGGAAACACCATATATTTT

J gene: TRBJ1-5
V gene: TRBV5-5
clone size: -
D gene: TRBD1
CDR3 protein: CASSLQGGNQPQHF
CDR3 DNA: TGTGCCAGCAGCTTGCAGGGGGGCAATCAGCCCCAGCATTTT

J gene: TRBJ1-5
V gene: TRBV7-3
clone size: -
D gene: TRBD1
CDR3 protein: CASSAWTGKYGNQPQHF
CDR3 DNA: TGTGCCAGCAGCGCCTGGACAGGGAAATACGGCAATCAGCCCCAGCATTTT

J gene: TRBJ2-3
V gene: TRBV5-8
clone size: -
D gene: -
CDR3 protein: CASSSAGPTQYF
CDR3 DNA: TGTGCCAGCAGCTCTGCGGGGCCGACGCAGTATTTT

J gene: TRBJ2-7
V gene: TRBV28
clone size: once
D gene: -
CDR3 protein: CASLGEAHEQYF
CDR3 DNA: TGTGCCAGCTTGGGGGAGGCCCACGAGCAGTACTTC

J gene: TRBJ2-5
V gene: TRBV9
clone size: -
D gene: TRBD2
CDR3 protein: CASSVAGLAGVETQYF
CDR3 DNA: TGTGCCAGCAGCGTAGCCGGACTAGCGGGAGTAGAGACCCAGTACTTC

J gene: TRBJ2-7
V gene: TRBV11-3
clone size: once
D gene: TRBD1
CDR3 protein: CASRYTGDREQYF
CDR3 DNA: TGTGCCAGCAGATACACAGGGGACCGCGAGCAGTACTTC

J gene: TRBJ2-1
V gene: TRBV9
clone size: -
D gene: TRBD2
CDR3 protein: CASSVEFGGVSSYNEQFF
CDR3 DNA: TGTGCCAGCAGCGTAGAGTTTGGGGGGGTTAGCTCCTACAATGAGCAGTTCTTC

J gene: TRBJ2-3
V gene: TRBV6-1
clone size: -
D gene: -
CDR3 protein: CASTERVAQYF
CDR3 DNA: TGTGCCAGCACAGAGAGGGTAGCGCAGTATTTT

J gene: TRBJ2-1
V gene: TRBV11-2
clone size: -
D gene: -
CDR3 protein: CATRRGPYNEQFF
CDR3 DNA: TGTGCCACCCGAAGGGGCCCCTACAATGAGCAGTTCTTC

J gene: TRBJ2-1
V gene: TRBV6-4
clone size: few
D gene: TRBD2
CDR3 protein: CASSAGSGGANEQFF
CDR3 DNA: TGTGCCAGCAGTGCGGGTAGCGGGGGGGCGAATGAGCAGTTCTTC

J gene: TRBJ2-3
V gene: TRBV5-1
clone size: -
D gene: -
CDR3 protein: CASSLRTGKTDTQYF
CDR3 DNA: TGCGCCAGCAGCTTGCGCACAGGGAAAACAGATACGCAGTATTTT

J gene: TRBJ2-1
V gene: TRBV5-1
clone size: -
D gene: -
CDR3 protein: CASSLGLTMGNEQFF
CDR3 DNA: TGCGCCAGCAGCTTGGGACTAACCATGGGCAATGAGCAGTTCTTC

J gene: TRBJ1-4
V gene: TRBV5-8
clone size: -
D gene: -
CDR3 protein: CASSLQGNEKLFF
CDR3 DNA: TGTGCCAGCAGCTTACAGGGTAATGAAAAACTGTTTTTT

J gene: TRBJ2-7
V gene: TRBV6-5
clone size: -
D gene: TRBD2
CDR3 protein: CASSRGTSASYEQYF
CDR3 DNA: TGTGCCAGCAGTCGGGGGACTAGCGCCTCCTACGAGCAGTACTTC

J gene: TRBJ2-4
V gene: TRBV28
clone size: -
D gene: -
CDR3 protein: CASSSGPSIQYF
CDR3 DNA: TGTGCCAGCAGTTCCGGTCCAAGCATTCAGTACTTC

J gene: TRBJ2-1
V gene: TRBV2
clone size: -
D gene: -
CDR3 protein: CASLPRARSSYNEQFF
CDR3 DNA: TGTGCCAGCCTCCCCAGGGCCCGAAGCTCCTACAATGAGCAGTTCTTC

J gene: TRBJ2-7
V gene: TRBV7-3
clone size: -
D gene: TRBD2
CDR3 protein: CASSLTAGGSYEQYF
CDR3 DNA: TGTGCCAGCAGCTTAACGGCGGGGGGGTCCTACGAGCAGTACTTC

J gene: TRBJ2-7
V gene: TRBV7-9
clone size: -
D gene: TRBD1
CDR3 protein: CASSTSRDRAYEQYF
CDR3 DNA: TGTGCCAGCAGCACGAGTCGGGACAGGGCCTACGAGCAGTACTTC

J gene: TRBJ1-1
V gene: TRBV6-1
clone size: -
D gene: -
CDR3 protein: CASSGNREIGTEAFF
CDR3 DNA: TGTGCCAGCAGTGGAAACAGGGAAATTGGCACTGAAGCTTTCTTT

J gene: TRBJ2-3
V gene: TRBV5-1
clone size: -
D gene: TRBD2
CDR3 protein: CASSPPMAGVADTQYF
CDR3 DNA: TGCGCCAGCAGCCCCCCCATGGCGGGGGTCGCAGATACGCAGTATTTT

J gene: TRBJ1-5
V gene: TRBV2
clone size: -
D gene: -
CDR3 protein: CASSGDTPNQPQHF
CDR3 DNA: TGTGCCAGCAGTGGCGACACCCCAAATCAGCCCCAGCATTTT

J gene: TRBJ1-3
V gene: TRBV25-1
clone size: -
D gene: TRBD1
CDR3 protein: CASSAPGGGGNTIYF
CDR3 DNA: TGTGCCAGCAGTGCTCCAGGGGGCGGTGGAAACACCATATATTTT

J gene: TRBJ2-1
V gene: TRBV5-1
clone size: few
D gene: TRBD2
CDR3 protein: CASSFRTSGDNEQFF
CDR3 DNA: TGCGCCAGCAGCTTCCGGACTAGCGGCGACAATGAGCAGTTCTTC

J gene: TRBJ1-5
V gene: TRBV7-9
clone size: -
D gene: TRBD1
CDR3 protein: CASSSDRGVAGNQPQHF
CDR3 DNA: TGTGCCAGCAGCTCCGACAGGGGGGTAGCGGGCAATCAGCCCCAGCATTTT

J gene: TRBJ2-3
V gene: TRBV6-1
clone size: -
D gene: TRBD2
CDR3 protein: CASRLAGGTDTQYF
CDR3 DNA: TGTGCCAGCAGACTAGCGGGGGGTACAGATACGCAGTATTTT

J gene: TRBJ2-1
V gene: TRBV5-1
clone size: -
D gene: -
CDR3 protein: CASSPDSYNEQFF
CDR3 DNA: TGCGCCAGCAGCCCAGACTCGTACAATGAGCAGTTCTTC

J gene: TRBJ2-1
V gene: TRBV21-1
clone size: -
D gene: -
CDR3 protein: CASSKRRRERSYNEQFF
CDR3 DNA: TGTGCCAGCAGCAAAAGGAGACGGGAGCGCTCCTACAATGAGCAGTTCTTC

J gene: TRBJ1-2
V gene: TRBV7-8
clone size: -
D gene: -
CDR3 protein: CASSLGGGTNNYGYTF
CDR3 DNA: TGTGCCAGCAGCTTAGGGGGGGGGACAAATAACTATGGCTACACCTTC

J gene: TRBJ1-4
V gene: TRBV19
clone size: -
D gene: -
CDR3 protein: CASRRSLGRNEKLFF
CDR3 DNA: TGTGCCAGCCGTCGATCGCTGGGCCGTAATGAAAAACTGTTTTTT

J gene: TRBJ2-1
V gene: TRBV28
clone size: once
D gene: TRBD1
CDR3 protein: CASSLTGTGNNEQFF
CDR3 DNA: TGTGCCAGCAGCTTGACCGGGACAGGCAACAATGAGCAGTTCTTC

J gene: TRBJ1-3
V gene: TRBV30
clone size: -
D gene: -
CDR3 protein: CAWIPQFLSGNTIYF
CDR3 DNA: TGTGCCTGGATCCCTCAGTTCCTCTCTGGAAACACCATATATTTT

J gene: TRBJ1-4
V gene: TRBV5-1
clone size: -
D gene: -
CDR3 protein: CASSPTAATNEKLFF
CDR3 DNA: TGCGCCAGCAGCCCCACAGCCGCAACTAATGAAAAACTGTTTTTT

J gene: TRBJ1-1
V gene: TRBV10-3
clone size: -
D gene: TRBD1
CDR3 protein: CAISETGTGSEAFF
CDR3 DNA: TGTGCCATCAGTGAGACCGGGACAGGGTCCGAAGCTTTCTTT

J gene: TRBJ1-1
V gene: TRBV5-1
clone size: -
D gene: -
CDR3 protein: CASSLVAGNTEAFF
CDR3 DNA: TGCGCCAGCAGCTTGGTTGCCGGGAACACTGAAGCTTTCTTT

J gene: TRBJ2-1
V gene: TRBV11-2
clone size: -
D gene: -
CDR3 protein: CASSLTTTNEQFF
CDR3 DNA: TGTGCCAGCAGCTTAACTACTACCAATGAGCAGTTCTTC

J gene: TRBJ2-2
V gene: TRBV5-1
clone size: -
D gene: -
CDR3 protein: CASSLRYGTNTGELFF
CDR3 DNA: TGCGCCAGCAGCTTGCGATATGGGACTAACACCGGGGAGCTGTTTTTT

J gene: TRBJ1-4
V gene: TRBV28
clone size: few
D gene: -
CDR3 protein: CASSRPRQRPNEKLFF
CDR3 DNA: TGTGCCAGCAGCCGACCCAGACAGCGACCTAATGAAAAACTGTTTTTT

J gene: TRBJ2-2
V gene: TRBV6-6
clone size: -
D gene: TRBD2
CDR3 protein: CASSSLSGEGAGELFF
CDR3 DNA: TGTGCCAGCAGTTCCCTTAGCGGGGAGGGGGCCGGGGAGCTGTTTTTT

J gene: TRBJ2-6
V gene: TRBV5-1
clone size: once
D gene: TRBD1
CDR3 protein: CASVDPYRGSGANVLTF
CDR3 DNA: TGCGCCAGCGTCGACCCGTACAGGGGCTCTGGGGCCAACGTCCTGACTTTC

J gene: TRBJ2-2
V gene: TRBV28
clone size: -
D gene: -
CDR3 protein: CACVSENTGELFF
CDR3 DNA: TGTGCCTGCGTATCCGAGAACACCGGGGAGCTGTTTTTT

J gene: TRBJ1-1
V gene: TRBV5-1
clone size: few
D gene: -
CDR3 protein: CASRRTGSRTEAFF
CDR3 DNA: TGCGCCAGCAGACGTACAGGGAGCCGAACTGAAGCTTTCTTT

J gene: TRBJ2-3
V gene: TRBV2
clone size: -
D gene: -
CDR3 protein: CASSEDRTDTQYF
CDR3 DNA: TGTGCCAGCAGTGAAGACAGGACAGATACGCAGTATTTT

J gene: TRBJ2-7
V gene: TRBV7-8
clone size: -
D gene: TRBD2
CDR3 protein: CASSIQTLAGGEQYF
CDR3 DNA: TGTGCCAGCAGCATCCAAACCCTAGCGGGAGGCGAGCAGTACTTC

J gene: TRBJ2-7
V gene: TRBV27
clone size: -
D gene: TRBD2
CDR3 protein: CASSLRRENYEQYF
CDR3 DNA: TGTGCCAGCAGTTTAAGGCGGGAGAACTACGAGCAGTACTTC

J gene: TRBJ2-7
V gene: TRBV10-1
clone size: -
D gene: TRBD2
CDR3 protein: CASRGASGSSSYEQYF
CDR3 DNA: TGCGCCAGCAGAGGGGCTAGCGGATCAAGCTCCTACGAGCAGTACTTC